A single sample gave rise to the 13 T cell receptor beta chains below, sequenced in a study of T cells in Graves' hyperthyroidism and ophthalmopathy. TCR beta CDR3 regions were amplified from RNA transcripts. During a first-round RT-PCR of the TCR CDR3, the HTBI primer set was used. TCRdb fed the multiplex PCR reads into MiXCR, producing one record per CDR3 protein. The repertoire includes approximately 370,000 distinct CDR3 sequences, about a sixth of them detected once, and 34% sits in the top ten. Sequenced input: blood. Source of these receptors: a woman aged 25 to 39 with Graves' hyperthyroidism that later progressed to Graves' ophthalmopathy.

In its sample, this clonotype was seen many times. One end of the junction is discordant with germline, which a read error may explain. This chain joins TRBV2 and TRBJ2-4; D is possibly TRBD2 (6 bases). CDR1 is SNHLY and CDR2 is FYNNEI in the germline V gene. This CDR3 has 15 amino acids. CDR3: CASSQEQLAKDIQYF. The CDR3 bases are TGTGCCAGCAGTCAAGAGCAACTAGCCAAAGACATTCAGTACTTC. Combining the CDR3 with reference TRBV2 and TRBJ2-4 gives the whole variable domain EPEVTQTPSHQVTQMGQEVILRCVPISNHLYFYWYRQILGQKVEFLVSFYNNEISEKSEIFDDQFSVERPDGSNFTLKIRSTKLEDSAMYFCASSQEQLAKDIQYFGAGTRLSVL.

This clonotype was seen many times. The chain links TRBV7-2 to TRBJ2-5; D is perhaps TRBD1 or TRBD2 (5 bases each). This CDR3 is built from 18 residues. V was clipped by 5 bases and J by 3 bases, with 25 bases between them. CDR1 and CDR2 (germline): SGHTA, FQGNSA. Here the CDR3 DNA reads TGTGCCAGCAGCCCTAGCTTTTGGGGCGGAACCACTAAAGAGACCCAGTACTTC. It yields the protein CASSPSFWGGTTKETQYF.

A note on this clonotype: Sequence at one end of the junction differs from germline and may be a read error. The chain carries TRBV2 and TRBJ2-5; TRBD1 agrees at 9 bases. This CDR3 is 16 amino acids long. CDR1 SNHLY and CDR2 FYNNEI come from the germline V gene. The CDR3 region has the DNA TGTGCCGGCAGTGAAGCGACGACAGGGGGTACAGAGACCCAGCACTTC. This codes for CAGSEATTGGTETQHF.

This clonotype has a count of ten or more. The gene calls are TRBV20-1 and TRBJ2-5; 15 bases agree with TRBD2. This CDR3 comprises 17 residues. Germline-derived CDR1 and CDR2 are DFQATT and SNEGSKA (reference sequence). The junction had 12 bases not matched to a gene; V was cut back by 6 bases and J by 4 bases. CDR3 sequence: CSARLPGLAGGGETQYF. In DNA form, the CDR3 reads TGCAGTGCGAGACTCCCGGGACTAGCGGGAGGTGGAGAGACCCAGTACTTC.

This clonotype has a count of ten or more. V and J are TRBV11-2 and TRBJ2-3; D may match TRBD1 or TRBD2 (5 bases each). CDR1 SGHAT and CDR2 FQNNGV come from the germline V gene. The ends were cut back, 3 bases at V and 4 bases at J, with 17 bases in the middle. The length of the CDR3 is 16 residues. The CDR3 sequence: CASSFVMGELSDTQYF. The CDR3 DNA reads as TGTGCCAGCAGCTTCGTAATGGGGGAGTTGTCAGATACGCAGTATTTT.

This clonotype was seen only a few times. This chain connects TRBV4-2 to TRBJ2-3; a weak D match, TRBD2 (6 bases). The CDR3 covers 15 residues. Germline CDR1 reads LGHNA; CDR2 reads YNFKEQ. Trimming stripped 4 bases from V and 9 bases from J, with 20 bases between. The CDR3 region is CASSLQSDWGGTQYF. DNA for the CDR3: TGTGCCAGCAGCCTTCAATCGGACTGGGGAGGCACGCAGTATTTT.

This clonotype was counted ten times or more. The chain employs TRBV24-1 and TRBJ2-1, with D possibly called TRBD1 or TRBD2 (6 bases each). V lost 3 bases to trimming and J lost 6 bases, with 17 bases between them. This CDR3 is 16 amino acids long. Looked up from germline, CDR1 is KGHDR and CDR2 is SFDVKD. The CDR3 nucleotides are TGTGCCACCAGTGATCGGACCAGGGGAGCGGGCAATGAGCAGTTCTTC. Protein: CATSDRTRGAGNEQFF.

This clonotype was detected only a few times. The rearrangement links TRBV24-1 to TRBJ2-7; no definite D call. The CDR3 totals 13 residues. The V end lost 4 bases, the J end lost 3 bases, and 9 bases lay between the germline ends. CDR1 and CDR2 from the germline V gene are KGHDR and SFDVKD. CDR3 DNA sequence: TGTGCCACCAGTGACTATGACGGCTACGAGCAGTACTTC. It translates to CATSDYDGYEQYF.

There are many counts of this clonotype. The CDR3 nucleotides read TGTGCCAGCAGAGAGGGACAGGACTATGGCTACACCTTC. This gives the protein CASREGQDYGYTF. The genes are TRBV6-2 or TRBV6-3 and TRBJ1-2; 8 bases map to TRBD1. V was pared by 6 bases and J by 3 bases, with 3 bases of the junction left unmatched. Germline V lookup: CDR1 MNHEY, CDR2 SVGEGT. This CDR3 has 13 residues.

V and J are TRBV30 and TRBJ2-5; weak D call: TRBD2 (6 bases). This CDR3 spans 12 amino acids. The germline CDR1 and CDR2 sequences are GTSNPN and SVGIG (reference sequence). The CDR3 sequence is CAIAGNQETQYF. DNA for the CDR3: TGTGCGATCGCGGGGAACCAAGAGACCCAGTACTTC.

This clonotype appeared many times. The J gene is TRBJ2-3, the V gene TRBV2, with 9 bases matching TRBD2. Per germline, CDR1 SNHLY and CDR2 FYNNEI. Germline trimming cut 4 bases from V and 0 bases from J; bases unmatched to any gene: 5. The CDR3 spans 16 residues. The CDR3 DNA is TGTGCCAGCAGTGTCATAGCGGGGGCAAGCACAGATACGCAGTATTTT. Its protein is CASSVIAGASTDTQYF.

This clonotype was recorded at least ten times. The J gene is TRBJ2-7, the V gene TRBV27; D remains unclear. The V end lost 6 bases, the J end lost 5 bases, and 14 bases lay between the germline ends. The CDR3 loop spans 13 amino acids. Germline CDR1 MNHEY, CDR2 SMNVEV (reference sequence). The chain's CDR3 is CASSQGGPDEQYF. As DNA, the CDR3 is TGTGCCAGCAGCCAAGGTGGTCCGGACGAGCAGTACTTC.

This clonotype was seen more than once but under ten times. The chain combines TRBV11-2 with TRBJ1-2, with 7 bases identical to TRBD1. The CDR3 runs 15 residues. V was pared by 0 bases and J by 2 bases, with 3 bases of the junction left unmatched. CDR1 SGHAT and CDR2 FQNNGV come from the germline V gene. The CDR3 DNA sequence: TGTGCCAGCAGCTTAGACAGGGGGTCAAACTATGGCTACACCTTC. Translation: CASSLDRGSNYGYTF.